This is a list of T cell receptor beta chains from one sample in a study of technical replicates of blood from a handful of donors. Assay: immunoSEQ multiplex PCR; the TCRdb copy retains only in-frame clones and omits some. In the table there are about 61,000 clones, 95% to 98% of which are singletons. Sequencing was performed on T cells isolated from PBMCs. Receptor source: a human donor in good health. Both conserved end residues are part of each CDR3. The D gene is left open where the match is weak. Clone size is stated in some rows and not others, as once, few, many or a class when expanded.

j_call | clone_size | v_call | d_call | cdr3_nt | cdr3_aa
TRBJ2-7 | - | TRBV5-4 | - | TGTGCCAGCAGCTTGGACCTCCGGGGCTACGAGCAGTACTTC | CASSLDLRGYEQYF
TRBJ2-5 | - | TRBV5-1 | - | TGCGCCAGCAGCTTTACAGGGAGTTCAGGGGAGACCCAGTACTTC | CASSFTGSSGETQYF
TRBJ2-1 | - | TRBV6-6 | TRBD2 | TGTGCCAGCAGTTACGGGACTAGGTCCTACAATGAGCAGTTCTTC | CASSYGTRSYNEQFF
TRBJ2-5 | - | TRBV18 | - | TGTGCCAGCTCACCAGGACAGCAAGAGACCCAGTACTTC | CASSPGQQETQYF
TRBJ1-1 | - | TRBV2 | TRBD1 | TGTGCCAGCAGTGGAGGTACAGGGGCGAACACTGAAGCTTTCTTT | CASSGGTGANTEAFF
TRBJ2-7 | - | TRBV28 | TRBD1 | TGTGCCAGCAGTTTTTTTCCGGGACAGAGTACCTACGAGCAGTACTTC | CASSFFPGQSTYEQYF
TRBJ2-5 | - | TRBV5-6 | TRBD2 | TGTGCCAGCAGCTTACGGGAGGGGGAGACCCAGTACTTC | CASSLREGETQYF
TRBJ1-3 | once | TRBV10-3 | - | TGTGCCATCAGTGAGTCTGGCAGCTCTGGAAACACCATATATTTT | CAISESGSSGNTIYF
TRBJ1-1 | - | TRBV30 | TRBD1 | TGTGCCTGGAGTGCCGGGACAGGGAGAACTGAAGCTTTCTTT | CAWSAGTGRTEAFF
TRBJ2-7 | - | TRBV4-1 | TRBD1 | TGCGCCAGCAGCCAGGGGACAGGGACCTACGAGCAGTACTTC | CASSQGTGTYEQYF
TRBJ2-1 | - | TRBV6-1 | TRBD1 | TGTGCCAACGCACAGGGGGCCTCCTACAATGAGCAGTTCTTC | CANAQGASYNEQFF
TRBJ2-7 | - | TRBV6-1 | TRBD1 | TGTGCCAGCAATGGAATGACAGGGAGCTCCTACGAGCAGTACTTC | CASNGMTGSSYEQYF
TRBJ1-1 | - | TRBV28 | - | TGTGCCAGCAGTTTGGGACATTATGAAGCTTTCTTT | CASSLGHYEAFF
TRBJ2-7 | - | TRBV6-5 | TRBD1 | TGTGCCAGCAGTTGGGGACAGACCTACGAGCAGTACTTC | CASSWGQTYEQYF
TRBJ1-5 | - | TRBV10-2 | - | TGCGCCAGCAGTGAGAGGGGTGGTAGCAATCAGCCCCAGCATTTT | CASSERGGSNQPQHF
TRBJ2-7 | - | TRBV6-5 | - | TGTGCCAGCAGTTACACCACAGGTACCCATTCCTACGAGCAGTACTTC | CASSYTTGTHSYEQYF
TRBJ2-1 | - | TRBV18 | - | TGTGCCAGCTCACCATCGATGGACTCTTATGAGCAGTTCTTC | CASSPSMDSYEQFF
TRBJ1-1 | - | TRBV2 | - | TGTGCCAGTTCGTCGTCTGTGAACACTGAAGCTTTCTTT | CASSSSVNTEAFF
TRBJ2-2 | - | TRBV5-4 | - | TGTGCCAGCAGGCGAGCGACAGGCCGGTCCACCGGGGAGCTGTTTTTT | CASRRATGRSTGELFF
TRBJ2-2 | - | TRBV7-7 | - | TGTGCCAGCAGCCCTTTATACACCGGGGAGCTGTTTTTT | CASSPLYTGELFF
TRBJ2-1 | - | TRBV10-3 | TRBD2 | TGTGCCATCAGTCCGACTAGCGGGGGATACAATGAGCAGTTCTTC | CAISPTSGGYNEQFF
TRBJ2-2 | - | TRBV27 | TRBD2 | TGTGCCAGCAGCTTAGGACTAGGCCGGGAGCTGTTTTTT | CASSLGLGRELFF
TRBJ2-1 | - | TRBV6-1 | TRBD1 | TGTGCCAGCAGTGAGACCCTGACAGGGTTGCAGTTCTTC | CASSETLTGLQFF
TRBJ2-7 | - | TRBV11-3 | - | TGTGCCAGCAGTCTTCGAACAGCTGGGGCTACGGAGCAGTACTTC | CASSLRTAGATEQYF
TRBJ1-5 | - | TRBV5-5 | TRBD1 | TGTGCCAGCAGCCCCGGACAGGGCGATCAGCCCCAGCATTTT | CASSPGQGDQPQHF
TRBJ2-7 | - | TRBV6-5 | TRBD2 | TGTGCCAGCAGTGTAACTAGCGGGAGGAACGAGCAGTACTTC | CASSVTSGRNEQYF
TRBJ2-5 | - | TRBV27 | - | TGTGCCAGCAGTTTTCTACAGGCCCAAGAGACCCAGTACTTC | CASSFLQAQETQYF
TRBJ1-5 | - | TRBV28 | - | TGTGCCAGCAGTTTAGGGGGGTCGGGGGGTTTGGGCAATCAGCCCCAGCATTTT | CASSLGGSGGLGNQPQHF
TRBJ1-2 | once | TRBV28 | - | TGTGCCAGCAGTCATAGACAGGTCACGGGCTACACCTTC | CASSHRQVTGYTF
TRBJ2-7 | once | TRBV10-3 | TRBD1 | TGTGCCATCAGTGGACAGGGAAGTGCCCTCTCCTACGAGCAGTACTTC | CAISGQGSALSYEQYF
TRBJ2-3 | - | TRBV10-3 | TRBD2 | TGTGCCATCACCTCAACGGGGGGTACGGCAGTAGAGGGACTCACAGATACGCAGTATTTT | CAITSTGGTAVEGLTDTQYF
TRBJ2-2 | - | TRBV19 | TRBD2 | TGTGCCAGTAGGAGACTAGCGGCGAACACCGGGGAGCTGTTTTTT | CASRRLAANTGELFF
TRBJ2-7 | medium-sized | TRBV5-4 | TRBD2 | TGTGCCAGCAGCTTGGGAAGCGGGGGGGCCTACGAGCAGTACTTC | CASSLGSGGAYEQYF
TRBJ1-5 | - | TRBV6-4 | - | TGTGCCAGCAGTGAGGGAGGGGATCAGCCCCAGCATTTT | CASSEGGDQPQHF
TRBJ1-4 | - | TRBV5-1 | TRBD1 | TGCGCCAGCAGCTTGGCCGGGACAGGGGACGAAAAACTGTTTTTT | CASSLAGTGDEKLFF
TRBJ2-5 | - | TRBV7-3 | TRBD2 | TGTGCCAGCAGCTTAGCACTAAGGACTAGCGGGGGGGAGACCCAGTACTTC | CASSLALRTSGGETQYF
TRBJ2-5 | - | TRBV5-6 | - | TGTGCCAGCAGCTTGGCGCTAGCGCAAGAGACCCAGTACTTC | CASSLALAQETQYF
TRBJ2-1 | - | TRBV6-4 | - | TGTGCCAGCAGTGACGAATACGGGACATCGTTAAAAGACAATGAGCAGTTCTTC | CASSDEYGTSLKDNEQFF
TRBJ1-1 | - | TRBV30 | - | TGTGCCTGGCAATTATCAGGGGACACTGAAGCTTTCTTT | CAWQLSGDTEAFF
TRBJ1-3 | - | TRBV29-1 | - | TGCAGCGTTGACAAGAGTGGGACATCTGGAAACACCATATATTTT | CSVDKSGTSGNTIYF
TRBJ2-1 | - | TRBV4-1 | TRBD2 | TGCGCCAGCAGCCGAGGACTAGCGGGGGCGACTTACAATGAGCAGTTCTTC | CASSRGLAGATYNEQFF
TRBJ2-5 | - | TRBV30 | - | TGTGCCTGGTCCTACGGCCAAGAGACCCAGTACTTC | CAWSYGQETQYF
TRBJ1-1 | once | TRBV7-9 | TRBD1 | TGTGCCAGCAGCTTAGGGACAGGTAGAGATTTCTTT | CASSLGTGRDFF
TRBJ2-3 | - | TRBV11-2 | - | TGTGCCAGCAGCGTCCAGGGGCGTTCCTTTACAGATACGCAGTATTTT | CASSVQGRSFTDTQYF
TRBJ2-3 | - | TRBV18 | TRBD1 | TGTGCCAGCTCACCCAGCGACAGGGGGTCCACAGATACGCAGTATTTT | CASSPSDRGSTDTQYF
TRBJ2-1 | - | TRBV27 | TRBD2 | TGTGCCAGCAGTCCCCCCCTTGCCGGGAGGGCCGATGAGCAGTTCTTC | CASSPPLAGRADEQFF
TRBJ2-3 | - | TRBV14 | TRBD2 | TGTGCCAGCAGCCAGGGACTAGCGGGGCGGAGCACAGATACGCAGTATTTT | CASSQGLAGRSTDTQYF
TRBJ2-5 | - | TRBV29-1 | - | TGCAGCGTTGAAGATAGGGGAGAGACCCAGTACTTC | CSVEDRGETQYF
TRBJ2-7 | - | TRBV19 | - | TGTGCCAGTAGTATTTCTGGGGGCAACGAGCAGTACTTC | CASSISGGNEQYF
TRBJ2-1 | - | TRBV27 | TRBD2 | TGTGCCAGCAGTATTATTAGCGGGGGGGGGACGTACAATGAGCAGTTCTTC | CASSIISGGGTYNEQFF
TRBJ2-2 | - | TRBV6-5 | TRBD1 | TGTGCCAGCAGGGGGACAGTAAACACCGGGGAGCTGTTTTTT | CASRGTVNTGELFF
TRBJ2-1 | - | TRBV4-1 | TRBD2 | TGCGCCAGCAGCCCAGCGGGAGGGCCCTACAATGAGCAGTTCTTC | CASSPAGGPYNEQFF
TRBJ1-1 | - | TRBV6-5 | - | TGTGCCAGCAGTCGGGACGTCAGGGGCACTGAAGCTTTCTTT | CASSRDVRGTEAFF